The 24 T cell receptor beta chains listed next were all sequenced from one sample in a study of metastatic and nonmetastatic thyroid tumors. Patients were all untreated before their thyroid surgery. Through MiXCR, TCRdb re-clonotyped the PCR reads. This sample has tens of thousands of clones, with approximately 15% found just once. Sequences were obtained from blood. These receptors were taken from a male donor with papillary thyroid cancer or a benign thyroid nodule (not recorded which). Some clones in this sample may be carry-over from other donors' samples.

The CDR3 nucleotides read TGTGCCAGCAGTTCGGGTGGGGATGGTAATCAGCCCCAGCATTTT. This gives the protein CASSSGGDGNQPQHF. The chain joins TRBV28 to TRBJ1-5; D gene ambiguous. In germline, CDR1 is MDHEN, CDR2 SYDVKM. The germline V and J ends were trimmed by 4 bases and 4 bases, with 14 bases remaining between them. The CDR3 extends over 15 amino acids.

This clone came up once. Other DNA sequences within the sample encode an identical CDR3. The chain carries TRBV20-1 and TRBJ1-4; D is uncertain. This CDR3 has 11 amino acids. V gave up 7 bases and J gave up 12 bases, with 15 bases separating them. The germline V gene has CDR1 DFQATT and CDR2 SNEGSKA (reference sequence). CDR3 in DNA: TGCAGTGGGACCGAAGGTGGGCAACTGTTTTTT. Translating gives CSGTEGGQLFF.

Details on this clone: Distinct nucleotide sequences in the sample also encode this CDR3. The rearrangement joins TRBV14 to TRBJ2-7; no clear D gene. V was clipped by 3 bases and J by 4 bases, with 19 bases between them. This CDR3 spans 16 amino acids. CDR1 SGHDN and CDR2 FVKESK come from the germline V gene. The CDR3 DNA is TGTGCCAGCAGCCACCTTGTGGCGGCGGAATGGTACGAGCAGTACGTC. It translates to CASSHLVAAEWYEQYV.

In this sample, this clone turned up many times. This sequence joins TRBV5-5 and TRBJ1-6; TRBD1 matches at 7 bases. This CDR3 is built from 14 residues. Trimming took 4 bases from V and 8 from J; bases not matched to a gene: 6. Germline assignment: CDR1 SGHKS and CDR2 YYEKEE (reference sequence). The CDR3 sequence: CASSAGTVDSPLHF. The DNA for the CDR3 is TGTGCCAGCAGCGCAGGGACAGTTGATTCACCCCTCCACTTT.

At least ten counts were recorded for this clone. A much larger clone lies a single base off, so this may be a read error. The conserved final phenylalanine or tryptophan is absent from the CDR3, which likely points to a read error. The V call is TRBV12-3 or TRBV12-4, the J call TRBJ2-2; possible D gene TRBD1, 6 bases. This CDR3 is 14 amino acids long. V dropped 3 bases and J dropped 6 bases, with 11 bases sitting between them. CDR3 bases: TGTGCCAGCAGTTTTTTGGGGGCGGCCGGGGAGCTGTTTGTT. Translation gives CASSFLGAAGELFV.

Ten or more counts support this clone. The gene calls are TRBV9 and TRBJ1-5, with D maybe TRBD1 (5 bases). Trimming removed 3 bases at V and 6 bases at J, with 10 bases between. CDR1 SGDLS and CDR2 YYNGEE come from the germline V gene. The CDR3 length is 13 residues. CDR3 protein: CASSGGPAQPQHF. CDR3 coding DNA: TGTGCCAGCAGCGGGGGACCGGCTCAGCCCCAGCATTTT.

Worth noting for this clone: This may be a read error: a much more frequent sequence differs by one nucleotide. CDR3 loop: CASSYSQGSRETQYF. The CDR3 coding sequence is TGTGCCAGCAGTTACTCGCAGGGGTCAAGGGAGACCCAGTACTTC. V is TRBV6-5 and J is TRBJ2-5, with D perhaps TRBD1 (6 bases). The length of the CDR3 is 15 residues. Germline-derived CDR1 and CDR2 are MNHEY and SVGAGI. V was shortened by 0 bases and J by 5 bases, with 13 bases between the two germline ends.

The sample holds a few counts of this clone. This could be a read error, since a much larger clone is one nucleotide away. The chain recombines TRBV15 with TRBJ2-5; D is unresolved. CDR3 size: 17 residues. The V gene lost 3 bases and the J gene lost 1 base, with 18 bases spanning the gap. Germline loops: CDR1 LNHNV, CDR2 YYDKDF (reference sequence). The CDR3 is CATSSAPGIIGQETQYF. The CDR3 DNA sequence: TGTGCCACCAGCAGCGCCCCGGGCATAATCGGCCAAGAGACCCAGTACTTC.

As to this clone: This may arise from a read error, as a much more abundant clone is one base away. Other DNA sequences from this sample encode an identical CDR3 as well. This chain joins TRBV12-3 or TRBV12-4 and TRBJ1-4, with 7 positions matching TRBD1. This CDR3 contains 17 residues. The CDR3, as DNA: TGTGCCAGCACCGCCCCGACAGGGAATTCAGCTAATGAGAAACTGTTTTTT. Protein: CASTAPTGNSANEKLFF.

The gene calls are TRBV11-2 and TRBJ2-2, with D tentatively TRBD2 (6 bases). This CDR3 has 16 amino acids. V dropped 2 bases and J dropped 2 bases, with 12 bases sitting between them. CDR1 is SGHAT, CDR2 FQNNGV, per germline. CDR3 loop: CASSLHGGTNTGELFF. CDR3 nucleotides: TGTGCCAGCAGCTTACATGGCGGGACTAACACCGGGGAGCTGTTTTTT. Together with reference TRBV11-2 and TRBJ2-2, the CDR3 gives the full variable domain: EAGVAQSPRYKIIEKRQSVAFWCNPISGHATLYWYQQILGQGPKLLIQFQNNGVVDDSQLPKDRFSAERLKGVDSTLKIQPAKLEDSAVYLCASSLHGGTNTGELFFGEGSRLTVL.

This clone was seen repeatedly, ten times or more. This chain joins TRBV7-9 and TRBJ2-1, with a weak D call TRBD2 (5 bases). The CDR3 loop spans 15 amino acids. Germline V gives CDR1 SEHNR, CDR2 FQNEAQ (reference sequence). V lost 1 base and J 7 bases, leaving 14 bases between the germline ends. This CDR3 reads CASSLDSGGFNEQFF. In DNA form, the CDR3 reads TGTGCCAGCAGCTTAGACAGCGGTGGGTTTAATGAGCAGTTCTTC.

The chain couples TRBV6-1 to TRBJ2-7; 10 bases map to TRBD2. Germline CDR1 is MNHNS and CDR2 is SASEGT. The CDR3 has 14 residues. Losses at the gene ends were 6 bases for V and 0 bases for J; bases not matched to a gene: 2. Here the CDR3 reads CASRTSGNSYEQYF. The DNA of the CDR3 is TGTGCCAGCAGAACTAGCGGGAACTCCTACGAGCAGTACTTC.

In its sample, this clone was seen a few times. The CDR3 reads CASSFSGSSYNEQFF. The CDR3 DNA follows: TGTGCCAGCAGTTTTAGTGGGAGCTCCTACAATGAGCAGTTCTTC. The chain joins TRBV27 to TRBJ2-1; possibly TRBD2 for D (5 bases). The CDR3 is made up of 15 amino acids. Germline CDR1 is MNHEY and CDR2 is SMNVEV (reference sequence). V was clipped by 3 bases and J by 0 bases, with 9 bases between them.

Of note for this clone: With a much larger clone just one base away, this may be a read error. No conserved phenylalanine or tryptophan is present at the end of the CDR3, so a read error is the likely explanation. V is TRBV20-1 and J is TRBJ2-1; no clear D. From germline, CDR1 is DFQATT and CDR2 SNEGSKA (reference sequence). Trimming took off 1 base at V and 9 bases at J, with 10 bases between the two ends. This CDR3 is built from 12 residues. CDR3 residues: CSARVSPGEQFS. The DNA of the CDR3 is TGCAGTGCTAGAGTTAGTCCTGGTGAGCAGTTCTCC.

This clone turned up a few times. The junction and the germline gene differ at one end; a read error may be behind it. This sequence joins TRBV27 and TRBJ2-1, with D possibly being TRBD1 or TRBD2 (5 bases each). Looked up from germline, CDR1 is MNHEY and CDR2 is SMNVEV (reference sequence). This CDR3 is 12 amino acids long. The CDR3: CANSLGRGEQFF. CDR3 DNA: TGTGCCAACAGTTTGGGACGGGGTGAGCAGTTCTTC.

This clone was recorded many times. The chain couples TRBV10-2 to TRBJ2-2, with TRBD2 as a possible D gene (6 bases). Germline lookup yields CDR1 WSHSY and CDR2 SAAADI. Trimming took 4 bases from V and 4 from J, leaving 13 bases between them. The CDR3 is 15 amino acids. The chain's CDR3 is CASSGTGLGTGELFF. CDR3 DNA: TGCGCCAGCAGTGGGACGGGACTGGGCACCGGGGAGCTGTTTTTT.

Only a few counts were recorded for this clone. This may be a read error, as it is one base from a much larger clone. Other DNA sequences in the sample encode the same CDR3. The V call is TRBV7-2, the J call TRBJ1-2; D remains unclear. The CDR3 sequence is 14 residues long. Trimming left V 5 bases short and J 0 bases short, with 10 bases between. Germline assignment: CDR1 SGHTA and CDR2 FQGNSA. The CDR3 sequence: CASSPDGTNYGYTF. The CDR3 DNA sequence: TGTGCCAGCAGCCCGGACGGTACTAACTATGGCTACACCTTC.

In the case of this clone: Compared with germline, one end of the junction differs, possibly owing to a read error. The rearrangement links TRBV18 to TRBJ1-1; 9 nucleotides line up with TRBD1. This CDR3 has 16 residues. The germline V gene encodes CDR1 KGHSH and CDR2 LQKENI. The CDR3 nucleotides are TGTGTCAGCTCACCAACTACAGGGGGCGTGAACACTGAGGCTTTCTTT. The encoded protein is CVSSPTTGGVNTEAFF.

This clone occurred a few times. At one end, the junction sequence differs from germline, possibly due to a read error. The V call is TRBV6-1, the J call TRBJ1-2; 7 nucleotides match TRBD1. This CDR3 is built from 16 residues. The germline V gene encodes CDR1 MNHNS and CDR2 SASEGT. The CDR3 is CASRDRGGQDLYCYTF. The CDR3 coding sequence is TGTGCCAGCAGGGACAGAGGTGGACAGGACCTCTATTGCTACACCTTC.

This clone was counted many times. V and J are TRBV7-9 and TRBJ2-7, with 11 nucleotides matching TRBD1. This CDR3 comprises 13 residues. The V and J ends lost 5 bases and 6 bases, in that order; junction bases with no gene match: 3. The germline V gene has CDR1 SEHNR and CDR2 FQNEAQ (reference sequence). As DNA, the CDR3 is TGTGCCAGCAGCCAGGACAGGGGGCTCGAGCAGTACGTC. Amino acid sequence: CASSQDRGLEQYV.

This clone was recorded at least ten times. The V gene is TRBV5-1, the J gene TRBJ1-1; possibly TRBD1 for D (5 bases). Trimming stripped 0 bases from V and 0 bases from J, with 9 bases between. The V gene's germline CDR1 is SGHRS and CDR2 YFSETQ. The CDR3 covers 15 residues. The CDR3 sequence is CASSLVGGVNTEAFF. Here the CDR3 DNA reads TGCGCCAGCAGCTTGGTTGGAGGGGTGAACACTGAAGCTTTCTTT.

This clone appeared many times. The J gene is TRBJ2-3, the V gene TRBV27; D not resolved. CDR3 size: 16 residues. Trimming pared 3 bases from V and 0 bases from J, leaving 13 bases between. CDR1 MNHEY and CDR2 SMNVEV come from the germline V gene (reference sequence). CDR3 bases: TGTGCCAGCAGTTTCGAACTACGTGCTAGCACAGATACGCAGTATTTT. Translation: CASSFELRASTDTQYF.

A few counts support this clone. CDR3 region: CSARGLDSLSTDTQYF. The DNA of the CDR3 is TGCAGTGCTAGAGGGTTGGACAGCCTTTCCACAGATACGCAGTATTTT. The V and J genes are TRBV20-1 and TRBJ2-3; maybe TRBD1 (6 bases). The CDR3 runs to 16 residues. V lost 1 base, J lost 2 bases, and 16 bases lay in between. The V gene's germline CDR1 is DFQATT and CDR2 SNEGSKA (reference sequence).

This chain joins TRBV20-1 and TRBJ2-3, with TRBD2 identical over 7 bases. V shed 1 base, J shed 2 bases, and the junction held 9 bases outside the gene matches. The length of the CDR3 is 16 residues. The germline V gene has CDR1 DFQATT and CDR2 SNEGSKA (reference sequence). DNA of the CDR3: TGCAGTGCTAGAGGAGGAGCGGGAACCTTCACAGATACGCAGTATTTT. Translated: CSARGGAGTFTDTQYF.